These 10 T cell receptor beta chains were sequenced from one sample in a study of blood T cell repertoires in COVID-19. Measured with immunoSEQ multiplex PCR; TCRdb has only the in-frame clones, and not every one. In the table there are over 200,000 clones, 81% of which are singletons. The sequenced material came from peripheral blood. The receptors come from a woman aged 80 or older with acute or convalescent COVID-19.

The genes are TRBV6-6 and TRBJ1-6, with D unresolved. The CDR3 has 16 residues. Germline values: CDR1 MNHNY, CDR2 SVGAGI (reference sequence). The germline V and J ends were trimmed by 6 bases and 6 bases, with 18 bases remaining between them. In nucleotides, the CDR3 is TGTGCCAGCAGCAAAGGAAGGCCAGGTTTTAATTCACCCCTCCACTTT. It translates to CASSKGRPGFNSPLHF.

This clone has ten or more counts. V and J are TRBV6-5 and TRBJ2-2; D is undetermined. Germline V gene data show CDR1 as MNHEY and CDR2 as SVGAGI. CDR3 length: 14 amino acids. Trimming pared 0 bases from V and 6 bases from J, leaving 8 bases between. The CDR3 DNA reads TGTGCCAGCAGTTACTCGAGCGCCCCCGGGGAGCTGTTTTTT. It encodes CASSYSSAPGELFF.

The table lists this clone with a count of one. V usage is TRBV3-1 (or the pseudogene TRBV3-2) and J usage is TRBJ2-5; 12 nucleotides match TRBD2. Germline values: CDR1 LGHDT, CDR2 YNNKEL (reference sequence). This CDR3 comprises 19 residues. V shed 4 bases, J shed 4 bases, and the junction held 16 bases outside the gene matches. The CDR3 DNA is TGTGCCAGCAGCCGATTCGGACTAGCGGGAAGAGTCCCTCGAGAGACCCAGTACTTC. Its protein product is CASSRFGLAGRVPRETQYF.

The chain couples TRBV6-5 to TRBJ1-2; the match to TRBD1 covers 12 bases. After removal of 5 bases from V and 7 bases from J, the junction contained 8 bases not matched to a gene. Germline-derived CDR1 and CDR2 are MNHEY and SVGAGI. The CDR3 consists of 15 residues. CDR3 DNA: TGTGCCAGCAGTACGGGACAGGGGGCGCTACGTGGCTACACCTTC. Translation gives CASSTGQGALRGYTF.

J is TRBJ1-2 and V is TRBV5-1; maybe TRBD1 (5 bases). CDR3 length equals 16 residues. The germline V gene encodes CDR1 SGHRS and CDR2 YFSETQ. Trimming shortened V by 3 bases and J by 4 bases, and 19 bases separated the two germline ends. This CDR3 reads CASSWNAAGSGYGYTF. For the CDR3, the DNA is TGCGCCAGCAGCTGGAACGCGGCAGGGTCGGGCTATGGCTACACCTTC. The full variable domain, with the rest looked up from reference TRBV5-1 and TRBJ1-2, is KAGVTQTPRYLIKTRGQQVTLSCSPISGHRSVSWYQQTPGQGLQFLFEYFSETQRNKGNFPGRFSGRQFSNSRSEMNVSTLELGDSALYLCASSWNAAGSGYGYTFGSGTRLTVV.

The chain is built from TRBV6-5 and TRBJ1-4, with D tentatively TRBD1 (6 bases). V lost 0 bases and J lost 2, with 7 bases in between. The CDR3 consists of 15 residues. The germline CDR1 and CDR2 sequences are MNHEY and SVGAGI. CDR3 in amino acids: CASSYSRGTNEKLFF. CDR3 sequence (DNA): TGTGCCAGCAGTTACTCGAGGGGGACTAATGAAAAACTGTTTTTT.

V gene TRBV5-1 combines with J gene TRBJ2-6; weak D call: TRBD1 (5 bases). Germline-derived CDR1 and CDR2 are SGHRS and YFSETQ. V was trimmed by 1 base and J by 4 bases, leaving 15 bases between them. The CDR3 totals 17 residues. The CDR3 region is CASSLSRQGDGANVLTF. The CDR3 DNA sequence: TGCGCCAGCAGCTTGTCACGCCAGGGTGACGGGGCCAACGTCCTGACTTTC. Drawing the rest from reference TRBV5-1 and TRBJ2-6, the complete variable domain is KAGVTQTPRYLIKTRGQQVTLSCSPISGHRSVSWYQQTPGQGLQFLFEYFSETQRNKGNFPGRFSGRQFSNSRSEMNVSTLELGDSALYLCASSLSRQGDGANVLTFGAGSRLTVL.

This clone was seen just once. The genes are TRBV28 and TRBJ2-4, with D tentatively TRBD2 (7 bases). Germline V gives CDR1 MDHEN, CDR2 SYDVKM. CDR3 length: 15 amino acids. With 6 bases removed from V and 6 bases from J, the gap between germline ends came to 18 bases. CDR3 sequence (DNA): TGTGCCAGCAGAAAGGGGGGGATTGATGGAAACATTCAGTACTTC. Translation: CASRKGGIDGNIQYF.

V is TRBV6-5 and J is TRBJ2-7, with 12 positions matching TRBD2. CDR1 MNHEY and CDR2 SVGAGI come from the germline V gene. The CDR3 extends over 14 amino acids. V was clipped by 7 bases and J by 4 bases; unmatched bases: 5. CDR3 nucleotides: TGTGCCAGCATCATGACTAGCGGGGGTTACGAGCAGTACTTC. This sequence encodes CASIMTSGGYEQYF.

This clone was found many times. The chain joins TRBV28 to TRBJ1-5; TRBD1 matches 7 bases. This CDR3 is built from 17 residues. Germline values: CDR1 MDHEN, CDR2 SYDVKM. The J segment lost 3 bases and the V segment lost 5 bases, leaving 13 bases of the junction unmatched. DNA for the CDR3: TGTGCCAGCAGTCCCTCTCCGGGACAGCTAAACAATCAGCCCCAGCATTTT. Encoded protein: CASSPSPGQLNNQPQHF.